These 30 T cell receptor beta chains were sequenced from one sample in a study of beta chain features in type 1 diabetes. Reverse transcription of all isolated RNA meant that expressed TCRB transcripts were sequenced. Data came from immunoSEQ multiplex PCR; TCRdb stores just in-frame clones and leaves some out. This sample has 350,000 to 450,000 clones, with 11% to 15% found just once. Sample: naive CD4+ T cells from blood. Receptors originate from a man younger than 40 in good health.

J is TRBJ1-4 and V is TRBV29-1; weak D call: TRBD1 (5 bases). This CDR3 region has 12 residues. Trimming took 4 bases from V and 8 from J, leaving 11 bases between them. CDR1 and CDR2 from the germline V gene are SQVTM and ANQGSEA. The CDR3 sequence: CSVVVRGEKLFF. Written as DNA, the CDR3 is TGCAGCGTTGTTGTTCGGGGGGAAAAACTGTTTTTT.

This clone has a count of ten or more. The chain combines TRBV18 with TRBJ2-1, with unresolved D. Trimming shortened V by 1 base and J by 4 bases, and 8 bases separated the two germline ends. Germline V gene data show CDR1 as KGHSH and CDR2 as LQKENI. This CDR3 is built from 14 residues. The CDR3 region is CASSPLPAYNEQFF. CDR3 in DNA: TGTGCCAGCTCACCACTACCAGCTTACAATGAGCAGTTCTTC. The full variable domain, rest sourced from reference TRBV18 and TRBJ2-1, is NAGVMQNPRHLVRRRGQEARLRCSPMKGHSHVYWYRQLPEEGLKFMVYLQKENIIDESGMPKERFSAEFPKEGPSILRIQQVVRGDSAAYFCASSPLPAYNEQFFGPGTRLTVL.

V is TRBV7-3 and J is TRBJ2-1, with a weak D call TRBD1 (6 bases). Trimming took 4 bases from V and 1 from J, leaving 11 bases between them. Germline V lookup: CDR1 SGHTA, CDR2 FQGTGA. The CDR3 runs to 15 residues. The CDR3, as DNA: TGTGCCAGCAGCTCTCGACAGGATTCCTACAATGAGCAGTTCTTC. It encodes CASSSRQDSYNEQFF.

CDR3 in DNA: TGTGCCAGCAGCCTTTGGGGAGGAGTGAACACTGAAGCTTTCTTT. Translated: CASSLWGGVNTEAFF. The J gene is TRBJ1-1, the V gene TRBV14; D remains ambiguous. CDR1 is SGHDN, CDR2 FVKESK, per germline. Trimming took 4 bases from V and 0 from J, leaving 12 bases between them. The CDR3 runs to 15 residues.

This clone has more than one count but fewer than ten. This chain uses TRBV5-4 with TRBJ2-5; TRBD2 matches at 7 bases. The CDR3 runs 14 residues. Germline CDR1 reads SGHNT; CDR2 reads YYREEE (reference sequence). J lost 0 bases, V lost 2 bases, and 1 base had no gene match. CDR3 residues: CASSFGGYQETQYF. DNA of the CDR3: TGTGCCAGCAGCTTCGGGGGGTACCAAGAGACCCAGTACTTC.

The chain links TRBV7-2 to TRBJ2-5; the D is unclear. V dropped 8 bases and J dropped 5 bases, with 21 bases sitting between them. The CDR3 covers 15 residues. CDR1 and CDR2 from the germline V gene are SGHTA and FQGNSA. CDR3 DNA: TGTGCCAGCGCCCACACAGCCATCGCTGGGGAGACCCAGTACTTC. Translation: CASAHTAIAGETQYF.

This clone was seen more than once but under ten times. The CDR3 DNA is TGTGCCAGCAGTTTTAGAGGGGAGGGGGTAGAAGCTTTCTTT. It encodes CASSFRGEGVEAFF. The chain recombines TRBV27 with TRBJ1-1; TRBD1 is a possible D gene (6 bases). The length of the CDR3 is 14 residues. Trimming cost V 3 bases and J 8 bases, with 16 bases left between them. In germline, CDR1 is MNHEY, CDR2 SMNVEV (reference sequence).

This clone turned up a few times. The chain uses TRBV5-4 and TRBJ2-3; 9 bases agree with TRBD1. J was trimmed by 2 bases and V by 4 bases; bases with no gene match: 2. The CDR3 has 14 residues. Germline CDR1 and CDR2: SGHNT and YYREEE (reference sequence). DNA for the CDR3: TGTGCCAGCAGCCGGACAGGGGACACAGATACGCAGTATTTT. The encoded protein is CASSRTGDTDTQYF.

Note on this clone: Other nucleotide sequences from this sample produce the same CDR3. The chain links TRBV7-9 to TRBJ1-2; 10 bases map to TRBD1. Trimming at V came to 5 bases and at J to 2 bases, leaving 2 bases not matched to a gene. Per the germline V gene, CDR1 is SEHNR and CDR2 is FQNEAQ (reference sequence). The CDR3 is made up of 14 amino acids. The CDR3 DNA reads TGTGCCAGCAGCCTGGGACAGGGGAACTATGGCTACACCTTC. The encoded protein is CASSLGQGNYGYTF.

This chain connects TRBV19 to TRBJ2-5; D remains unclear. Germline CDR1 and CDR2: LNHDA and SQIVND (reference sequence). The CDR3 sequence is 13 residues long. The germline V and J ends were trimmed by 2 bases and 1 base, with 5 bases remaining between them. The CDR3 DNA sequence: TGTGCCAGTAGTATACGTTTCCAAGAGACCCAGTACTTC. Translation: CASSIRFQETQYF.

This clone has just a few counts. This chain links TRBV30 with TRBJ2-5; D gene ambiguous. The CDR3 runs to 10 residues. Germline CDR1 reads GTSNPN; CDR2 reads SVGIG (reference sequence). Here the CDR3 reads CGGGEETQYF. DNA of the CDR3: TGTGGAGGCGGTGAAGAGACCCAGTACTTC.

The genes are TRBV2 and TRBJ2-7, with D hard to call. The CDR3 totals 14 residues. CDR1 SNHLY and CDR2 FYNNEI come from the germline V gene. The V end was cut by 1 base, the J end by 6 bases, with 13 bases between. The CDR3 is CASSEVNIWGEQYF. DNA for the CDR3: TGTGCCAGCAGTGAAGTTAATATTTGGGGCGAGCAGTACTTC.

This clone has just a few counts. The chain employs TRBV5-4 and TRBJ1-1, with 8 bases identical to TRBD1. Germline CDR1 SGHNT, CDR2 YYREEE (reference sequence). This CDR3 has 15 amino acids. J was trimmed by 3 bases and V by 1 base; bases with no gene match: 5. The CDR3 spells CASSLYQGADTEAFF. CDR3 DNA sequence: TGTGCCAGCAGCTTGTACCAGGGGGCGGACACTGAAGCTTTCTTT.

This clone was seen more than once but under ten times. The gene calls are TRBV4-3 and TRBJ2-7; TRBD2 might be the D (6 bases). The CDR3 has 18 residues. CDR1 is LGHNA, CDR2 YSLEER, per germline. V was shortened by 1 base and J by 6 bases, with 25 bases between the two germline ends. In nucleotides, the CDR3 is TGCGCCAGCAGCCAAGTAATTGGTAATAGCCGGAGGGGTAGCGAGCAGTACGTC. Amino acids: CASSQVIGNSRRGSEQYV.

The rearrangement uses TRBV7-6 and TRBJ2-3, with D perhaps matching TRBD2 (6 bases). CDR3 length equals 15 residues. V was pared by 1 base and J by 1 base, with 9 bases between. Germline values: CDR1 SGHVS, CDR2 FNYEAQ. This chain's CDR3 is CASSLGSSGTDTQYF. CDR3 DNA sequence: TGTGCCAGCAGCTTAGGGTCTAGCGGCACAGATACGCAGTATTTT.

This clone has only a few counts. The chain joins TRBV7-2 to TRBJ2-3, with 10 nucleotides matching TRBD1. The CDR3 is made up of 16 amino acids. The J segment lost 8 bases and the V segment lost 1 base, leaving 9 bases of the junction unmatched. The germline gives CDR1 SGHTA, CDR2 FQGNSA. The CDR3 nucleotides are TGTGCCAGCAGCTTAGGGGGACAGGGGACCTTCGGTACGCAGTATTTT. It specifies CASSLGGQGTFGTQYF.

In this sample, this clone turned up a few times. The chain carries TRBV9 and TRBJ2-3; possible D gene TRBD1, 5 bases. The V end lost 0 bases, the J end lost 3 bases, and 5 bases lay between the germline ends. This CDR3 region has 13 residues. CDR1 SGDLS and CDR2 YYNGEE come from the germline V gene. The CDR3 nucleotides read TGTGCCAGCAGCGTAGACAGGACAGATACGCAGTATTTT. It translates to CASSVDRTDTQYF.

This clone was observed a few times. V is TRBV2 and J is TRBJ2-3; D is undetermined. CDR3 size: 14 residues. The V end lost 0 bases, the J end lost 1 base, and 5 bases lay between the germline ends. The germline gives CDR1 SNHLY, CDR2 FYNNEI. The CDR3 DNA reads TGTGCCAGCAGTGAAGCGCCGGGCACAGATACGCAGTATTTT. Translating gives CASSEAPGTDTQYF.

This chain links TRBV4-1 with TRBJ1-4; D gene ambiguous. The CDR3 contains 16 residues. The germline CDR1 and CDR2 sequences are MGHRA and YSYEKL. V dropped 1 base and J dropped 0 bases, with 9 bases sitting between them. The CDR3 spells CASSQGRSPTNEKLFF. CDR3 sequence (DNA): TGCGCCAGCAGCCAAGGTCGGAGTCCAACTAATGAAAAACTGTTTTTT.

This clone was seen a few times. This rearrangement joins TRBV7-2 to TRBJ2-5; the match to TRBD2 covers 10 bases. V gave up 6 bases and J gave up 4 bases; unmatched junction bases: 5. Germline V gene lookup returns CDR1 SGHTA and CDR2 FQGNSA. The CDR3 contains 14 residues. CDR3 sequence: CASRLGLAAETQYF. CDR3 DNA sequence: TGTGCCAGCAGACTCGGACTAGCGGCAGAGACCCAGTACTTC.

This clone was counted between two and nine times. The chain employs TRBV30 and TRBJ2-6; 10 nucleotides agree with TRBD2. The germline V gene encodes CDR1 GTSNPN and CDR2 SVGIG (reference sequence). CDR3 length equals 19 residues. With 2 bases clipped from V and 0 bases from J, the junction kept 10 bases outside the gene matches. The DNA of the CDR3 is TGTGCCTGGAGTAGACTAGCGGGTTGGTATGACTCTGGGGCCAACGTCCTGACTTTC. Translation: CAWSRLAGWYDSGANVLTF.

The chain joins TRBV20-1 to TRBJ2-3; no reliable D call. This CDR3 comprises 11 residues. Per the germline V gene, CDR1 is DFQATT and CDR2 is SNEGSKA (reference sequence). The germline V and J ends were trimmed by 4 bases and 4 bases, with 6 bases remaining between them. The CDR3 coding sequence is TGCAGTGCTACACTCCCAGATACGCAGTATTTT. Translating it yields CSATLPDTQYF.

This chain links TRBV19 with TRBJ2-4, with D tentatively TRBD1 or TRBD2 (5 bases each). Trimming left V 9 bases short and J 4 bases short, with 16 bases between. The CDR3 has 14 residues. Per the germline V gene, CDR1 is LNHDA and CDR2 is SQIVND (reference sequence). The CDR3 reads CASLSIGEKNIQYF. The CDR3, as DNA: TGTGCCAGCCTCAGTATAGGGGAGAAAAACATTCAGTACTTC.

On this clone: One end of the junction fails to match germline, which may point to a read error. The chain combines TRBV7-6 with TRBJ2-3, with D perhaps matching TRBD1 or TRBD2 (5 bases each). The germline V gene encodes CDR1 SGHVS and CDR2 FNYEAQ. This CDR3 region has 18 residues. CDR3 sequence reads: CASSLGTQALTSTDTQYF. The CDR3 region has the DNA TGTGCCAGCAGTTTAGGGACGCAGGCTCTTACTAGCACAGATACGCAGTATTTT.

CDR3 sequence reads: CASSVDAGNTEAFF. In DNA, the CDR3 is TGTGCCAGCAGCGTAGATGCAGGGAACACTGAAGCTTTCTTT. This chain links TRBV9 with TRBJ1-1; D not certain. The CDR3 has 14 residues. Per the germline V gene, CDR1 is SGDLS and CDR2 is YYNGEE. V gave up 0 bases and J gave up 1 base, with 7 bases separating them.

The chain joins TRBV19 to TRBJ1-1; 11 nucleotides agree with TRBD1. Germline assignment: CDR1 LNHDA and CDR2 SQIVND (reference sequence). Trimming removed 6 bases from V and 5 bases from J; junction bases left unmatched: 5. The CDR3 consists of 14 residues. CDR3 residues: CASSARDRGTEAFF. CDR3 nucleotides: TGTGCCAGTAGCGCAAGGGACAGGGGGACTGAAGCTTTCTTT. Full variable domain (outside the CDR3, taken from reference TRBV19 and TRBJ1-1): DGGITQSPKYLFRKEGQNVTLSCEQNLNHDAMYWYRQDPGQGLRLIYYSQIVNDFQKGDIAEGYSVSREKKESFPLTVTSAQKNPTAFYLCASSARDRGTEAFFGQGTRLTVV.

V is TRBV7-9 and J is TRBJ2-2, with 11 nucleotides matching TRBD2. This CDR3 has 13 amino acids. V lost 8 bases, J lost 8 bases, and 4 bases stayed unmatched. CDR1 is SEHNR, CDR2 FQNEAQ, per germline (reference sequence). The CDR3 nucleotides are TGTGCCAGCCGACTAGCGGGAACAGGGGAGCTGTTTTTT. This codes for CASRLAGTGELFF.

The chain is built from TRBV11-2 and TRBJ1-1; perhaps TRBD1 as D (6 bases). V dropped 6 bases and J dropped 7 bases, with 18 bases sitting between them. Germline lookup yields CDR1 SGHAT and CDR2 FQNNGV. The CDR3 runs to 14 residues. The DNA of the CDR3 is TGTGCCAGCAGATCCGACAGGACGGGACTTGAAGCTTTCTTT. Translating it yields CASRSDRTGLEAFF.

This rearrangement joins TRBV2 to TRBJ2-2; no reliable D call. This CDR3 has 12 residues. V was pared by 7 bases and J by 8 bases, with 11 bases between. Germline V lookup: CDR1 SNHLY, CDR2 FYNNEI. CDR3 coding DNA: TGTGCCAGCAAGGTCTCACCAGGGGAGCTGTTTTTT. Its protein is CASKVSPGELFF.

This clone showed up just a few times. J is TRBJ1-1 and V is TRBV10-2; weak D call: TRBD1 (5 bases). The CDR3 consists of 12 residues. The V and J ends lost 3 bases and 7 bases respectively, with 9 bases between them. Per the germline V gene, CDR1 is WSHSY and CDR2 is SAAADI. The CDR3, as DNA: TGCGCCAGCAGTGACAGGGCCCGTGAAGCTTTCTTT. Its protein is CASSDRAREAFF.